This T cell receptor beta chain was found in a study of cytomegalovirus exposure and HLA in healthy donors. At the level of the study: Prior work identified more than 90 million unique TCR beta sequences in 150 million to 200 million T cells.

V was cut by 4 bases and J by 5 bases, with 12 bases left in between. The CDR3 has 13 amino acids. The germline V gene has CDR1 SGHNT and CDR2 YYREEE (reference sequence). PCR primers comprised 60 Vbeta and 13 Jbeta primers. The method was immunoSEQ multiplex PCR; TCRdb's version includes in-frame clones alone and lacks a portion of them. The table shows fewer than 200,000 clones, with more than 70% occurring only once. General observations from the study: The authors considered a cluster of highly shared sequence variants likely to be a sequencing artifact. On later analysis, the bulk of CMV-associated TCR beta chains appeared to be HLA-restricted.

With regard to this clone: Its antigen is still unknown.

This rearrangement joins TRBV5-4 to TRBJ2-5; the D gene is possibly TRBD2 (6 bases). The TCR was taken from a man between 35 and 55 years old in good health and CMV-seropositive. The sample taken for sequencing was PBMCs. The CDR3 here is CASSPVSGETQYF. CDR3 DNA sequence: TGTGCCAGCAGCCCGGTGAGCGGGGAGACCCAGTACTTC.